This TCR beta chain was profiled in a study of CD8 T cells in Susac syndrome. With V trimmed by 3 bases and J by 1 base, 9 bases remained unmatched. This CDR3 contains 17 residues. The V gene's germline CDR1 is DFQATT and CDR2 SNEGSKA (reference sequence). CD8+ and CD4+ T cells from blood underwent TCR beta sequencing. Negative isolation yielded CD4+ and CD8+ T cells, and FACS enriched TEMRA cells. Random hexamers were used to reverse transcribe the RNA input (about 0.5 to 1 ug). Amplification of TCR beta CDR3 spanned 54 Vbeta and 13 Jbeta via immunoSEQ multiplex PCR. TCRdb re-derived calls from the immunoSEQ multiplex PCR reads in MiXCR, one entry per CDR3 protein. Among about 120,000 distinct CDR3 sequences listed, around 92% were seen once.

This chain links TRBV20-1 with TRBJ2-1, with 10 bases that match TRBD2. The source of this sequence is a human donor with multiple sclerosis. Sequencing used CD4+ T cells from PBMCs. This CDR3 reads CSASLSGGVVSYNEQFF. In nucleotides, the CDR3 is TGCAGTGCTAGTCTCAGCGGGGGGGTAGTTTCCTACAATGAGCAGTTCTTC.